This T cell receptor beta chain is from a study of T cell responses to AZD1222 COVID-19 vaccine. Study-wide points: Donors, mostly white British, included more females; clonal diversity was possibly underestimated. A reported finding is that nearly half of spike-specific TCRs target unmutated variant regions. With two AZD1222 doses given, Spike-specific TCR breadth and depth both rose. Spike was spanned by vaccine-associated CD4 TCRs, which were dominant at 160-218 and 743-854.

The assay was immunoSEQ multiplex PCR, and TCRdb's table has in-frame clones only and misses some. Counted here are roughly 99,000 clones, 87% occurring once; the ten biggest clones make up approximately 4.5%. As regards this clone: Its antigen remains unidentified.

CDR3 length: 15 amino acids. V was trimmed by 3 bases and J by 1 base, leaving 11 bases between them. Germline V gene lookup returns CDR1 SGDLS and CDR2 YYNGEE. The source material was peripheral blood, sampled on day 0 of AZD1222 vaccination. The TCR sequence derives from an adult in good health. The chain links TRBV9 to TRBJ2-1; perhaps D is TRBD1 or TRBD2 (5 bases each). CDR3 protein: CASSARDRSYNEQFF. The CDR3 DNA is TGTGCCAGCAGCGCCCGGGACCGATCCTACAATGAGCAGTTCTTC.